The clone carrying this T cell receptor beta chain was counted many times. Antigen: not known. The TCRbeta library was prepared with unique molecular identifiers. TCRdb re-derived calls from the PCR reads in MiXCR, one entry per CDR3 protein. Of 140,000 or so distinct CDR3 sequences detected, around 9% appear once; the ten largest clones hold approximately 18%. V shed 5 bases and J shed 0 bases, with 11 bases lying between them. Germline V gene data show CDR1 as SGHTA and CDR2 as FQGNSA. The CDR3 has 15 amino acids. The data were obtained in a study of T-cell reconstitution after alpha-beta-depleted transplantation in children. Study-level results: Reportedly, only several hundred clones from non-depleted graft cells drove alpha-beta T-cell counts at about two months.

The source of this sequence is a female patient aged 2-10 years who had a stem cell transplant for congenital amegakaryocytic thrombocytopenia, so the T cells may come from the graft donor. The chain joins TRBV7-2 to TRBJ2-1; D not resolved. The sample was PBMCs, mostly from graft donor cells, taken 180 days after TCRalphabeta/CD19-depleted stem cell transplant. The CDR3 loop is CASSPYLGSYNEQFF. The CDR3 nucleotides are TGTGCCAGCAGCCCGTATCTAGGCTCCTACAATGAGCAGTTCTTC.